The sample holds a few counts of the clone carrying this T cell receptor beta chain. What it binds is not known. PCR was performed using 60 Vbeta and 13 Jbeta primers. Some clones are missing from TCRdb's copy, which holds only in-frame ones; the method was immunoSEQ multiplex PCR. The sample lists around 220,000 clones; 60% to 80% were seen once. This CDR3 region has 15 residues. V lost 4 bases and J 6 bases, leaving 15 bases between the germline ends. Germline V gene sequence: CDR1 MNHNS, CDR2 SASEGT. The data belong to a study of cytomegalovirus exposure and HLA in healthy donors. Study summary: Assignment to the Caucasian-associated ancestry cluster applied to over 70% of the approximately 400 genotyped donors.

General study results and limits: Most TCR sequences were uncommon, yet certain public TCRs appeared in many donors. The sole available immune exposure information was CMV serostatus.

The sequence was obtained from a woman aged 25-40 years in good health and CMV-seronegative. Material for sequencing was PBMCs. This chain uses TRBV6-1 with TRBJ2-2; D is undetermined. The CDR3 sequence: CASSVGAFISGELFF. As DNA, the CDR3 is TGTGCCAGCAGTGTTGGAGCGTTTATTTCCGGGGAGCTGTTTTTT.